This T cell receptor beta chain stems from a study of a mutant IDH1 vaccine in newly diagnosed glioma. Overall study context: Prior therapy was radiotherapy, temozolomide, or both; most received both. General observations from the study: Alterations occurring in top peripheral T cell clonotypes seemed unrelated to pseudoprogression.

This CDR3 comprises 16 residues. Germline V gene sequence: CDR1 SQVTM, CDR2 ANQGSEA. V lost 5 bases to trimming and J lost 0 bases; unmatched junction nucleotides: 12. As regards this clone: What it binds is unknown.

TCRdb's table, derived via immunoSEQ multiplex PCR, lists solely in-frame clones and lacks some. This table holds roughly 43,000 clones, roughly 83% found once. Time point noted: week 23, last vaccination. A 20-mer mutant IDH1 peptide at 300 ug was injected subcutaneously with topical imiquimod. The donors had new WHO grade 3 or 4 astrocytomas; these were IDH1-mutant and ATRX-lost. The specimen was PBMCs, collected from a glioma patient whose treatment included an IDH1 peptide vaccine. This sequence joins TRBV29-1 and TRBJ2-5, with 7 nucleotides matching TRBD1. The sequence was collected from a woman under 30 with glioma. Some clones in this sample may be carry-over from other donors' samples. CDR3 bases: TGCAGCGTTATGGGAGCACGGGACAGTTACCAAGAGACCCAGTACTTC. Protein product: CSVMGARDSYQETQYF.